The clone carrying this T cell receptor beta chain has just a few counts. The antigen is unknown. The record originates from a study of identical twins. Regarding the study as a whole: Low generation-probability sequences were in excess among twin-shared out-of-frame alpha sequences.

Only healthy Caucasians were enrolled as donors. Template switching created a universal primer site, and the cDNA included unique molecular identifiers. TCRdb processed the 5' RACE reads anew with MiXCR; each CDR3 protein has one entry. Of 750,000 to 950,000 distinct CDR3 sequences in the sample, around an eighth were seen once. Germline loops: CDR1 MNHNS, CDR2 SASEGT. Trimming took off 2 bases at V and 0 bases at J, with 10 bases between the two ends. CDR3 size: 16 residues. These data were also filed under a second study, of yellow fever vaccine responses in identical twins.

V gene TRBV6-1 combines with J gene TRBJ2-2; D is unclear. The sample was PBMCs. This clonotype was sampled from a woman between 18 and 29 years old in good health. DNA of the CDR3: TGTGCCAGCAGTGAAACGATCAGATCGAACACCGGGGAGCTGTTTTTT. This codes for CASSETIRSNTGELFF.